Given below is one T cell receptor (beta chain) in context. The sample is drawn from a study of T cells in narcolepsy. Repertoires were generated with immunoSEQ multiplex PCR, while TCRdb's copy carries only in-frame clones and drops some. The sample yields about 15,000 clones, roughly 85% seen once. Germline V CDR1 and CDR2: MNHEY, SVGAGI. CDR3 length: 13 amino acids. V was cut by 6 bases and J by 7 bases, with 15 bases left in between. The receptor's source is a human donor in good health. The specimen was memory (CD45RA-) CD4+ T cells from blood. The chain has TRBV6-5 and TRBJ1-2; D gene unclear. In DNA, the CDR3 is TGTGCCAGCAGCCGATCAGGTATTCGTGGCTACACCTTC. The encoded protein is CASSRSGIRGYTF.